The TCR beta chain under discussion was sequenced for a study of blood T cell repertoires in COVID-19. Profiling relied on immunoSEQ multiplex PCR, and the TCRdb table lists in-frame clones only, not all of them. The sample contains a few hundred thousand clones, roughly 89% of which appear only once. V was pared by 4 bases and J by 0 bases, with 15 bases between. The CDR3 runs 17 residues. In germline, CDR1 is ENHRY, CDR2 SYGVKD. The chain has TRBV10-3 and TRBJ2-2; TRBD2 might be the D (7 bases). The receptor was isolated from a woman aged 25 to 45 with active or convalescent COVID-19. The sequenced material came from peripheral blood. The CDR3 loop is CAISAGGGGTNTGELFF. For the CDR3, the DNA is TGTGCCATCAGTGCCGGCGGGGGCGGTACGAACACCGGGGAGCTGTTTTTT.